The entry below describes one T cell receptor (beta chain). Its antigen target is currently unknown. No base-level quality is on record; no much larger clone is a single base apart. The library was obtained by the immunoSEQ multiplex PCR assay. For the multiplex PCR, a mixture combining 60 forward primers for TCR Vbeta segments and 13 reverse primers for TCR Jbeta segments was used. The CDR3 region of rearranged TCR beta genes was amplified from genomic DNA by a multiplex PCR assay. The Illumina HiSeq System was used to sequence the amplified TCR beta libraries as 87-base-pair reads. For the original study's pipeline: A later analysis counted approximately 76 million unique TCR beta chains across the 600 to 850 repertoires, and roughly 11 million of these chains were shared by at least two donors. Raw reads were error-corrected and collapsed into unique sequences by a nearest-neighbor algorithm in which closely related sequences were merged to remove PCR and sequencing errors. V, D and J gene segments were assigned by aligning CDR3 sequences to IMGT reference sequences. For a sequence to be retained, a match of at least six nucleotides was required to both a V gene segment and a J gene segment. Rearrangements were classified as productive when the CDR3 lacked stop codons and remained in frame with V and J, and all other rearrangements were classified as non-productive. Following IMGT convention, CDR3 was defined as the stretch from the second conserved V-encoded cysteine up to the conserved J-encoded phenylalanine. The earlier analysis of 450 to 750 of the donors excluded any sequence lacking an unambiguous match to a single V gene segment. In an earlier analysis of 587 of the donors, V segments were called functional above 56.7% productive rearrangements and were called segregating when the between-donor standard deviation exceeded 5%. To diagnose cytomegalovirus status from the catalog of TCR beta chain sequences, a statistical classification framework was built. A later analysis assigned V and J genes by comparing TCR nucleotide sequences with IMGT/GENE-DB human TR gene sequences. Using the TCRdist pipeline, a later analysis assigned CDR3 sequences along with most-parsimonious VDJ recombination scenarios. A later analysis defined each TCR beta chain by its CDR3 amino acid sequence plus V-gene family, and excluded reads lacking a unique V-gene family. As a way to deal with suspected cross-contamination and a sequencing artifact, a later analysis dropped 640 or so nucleotide sequences that were highly shared and had low generation probability. A later analysis calculated a clonal expansion index for each public chain from normalized within-repertoire ranks of inferred template counts. A later analysis computed generation probabilities with a VDJ recombination model fitted to out-of-frame rearrangements, and checked the results against IGoR. In a later analysis, TCR-TCR, TCR-HLA and TCR-CMV co-occurrence was scored with hypergeometric tests, and a repertoire-size bias correction was applied to TCR pairs. In a later analysis, false discovery rates were estimated by permuting HLA or CMV assignments 20 times. In a later analysis, co-occurring TCRs were grouped using DBSCAN, and TCRdist sequence similarity was added for clustering within HLA-allele-positive subsets. Repertoires with fewer than 30,000 or more than 120,000 public chains, plus five repertoires with anomalous nucleotide sharing, were excluded from co-occurrence clustering. Imported from immuneACCESS, the table was reduced by TCRdb to in-frame sequences with V and J called. These copies leave out some clones; in studies compared against another copy, an unresolved V gene accounts for under half, and the cause of the remainder is not known. V and J calls and clone size follow that table, whereas D and trimming were derived from the DNA. In all, the sample holds 150,000 to 200,000 clones, and roughly 88% of those were seen once. The ten largest clones add up to over 1.5% of the sample.

The cohort was made up of several hundred healthy bone marrow donors. All cohort members were sampled while nominally healthy, although unrecorded immune exposures were likely present. The donor tested CMV seronegative, placing the donor among the 350 to 400 seronegative members of the cohort. A peripheral blood sample was collected from each donor, and TCR beta sequencing was performed on peripheral blood mononuclear cells. The Qiagen DNeasy Blood Extraction Kit was used to extract genomic DNA from the blood cell samples. The data were obtained in a study of cytomegalovirus exposure and HLA in healthy donors (dated by TCRdb to 2016 to 2017). Notes on the research overall: In an earlier analysis of approximately 640 of the donors, about 270 Gb of sequence data and 95 million to 130 million unique TCR beta sequences from 180 million or so T cells were reported. HLA typing included class I and class II loci at four-digit resolution. About five DR-DQ haplotypes were treated as single units for association and clustering because of strong linkage in the cohort. In addition to the first cohort of approximately 670 subjects, a separate validation cohort of 130 or so different subjects was used. To decide whether each TCR beta V gene segment behaved as functional or pseudogenic, an earlier analysis of fewer than 750 of the donors relied on high-throughput TCR beta sequencing. Genome-wide SNP genotypes for about 55% of the 666 donors were used in a later genetic analysis, which treated that subset as a discovery cohort. The study combined high-throughput TCR immunosequencing, statistical association of individual TCRs with disease status, and machine learning to predict cytomegalovirus infection status. Rather than drawing on any new phenotypic data, the later analysis identified candidate immune exposures from TCR beta sequences and the way those sequences occurred across donors. Donor age, sex, ethnicity and CMV serostatus were compiled alongside the repertoire data. About 320 gigabases of sequencing data and roughly 90 million unique TCR sequences were included in an early release covering under 650 HLA-typed donors. The number of typed donors differed by locus: roughly 629-640 for A, B, C, DRB1 and DQB1; approximately 520 for DQA1; around 580 for DPA1; and roughly 470 for DPB1. Of the 398 genotyped donors, about 80% fell in the genetic ancestry cluster associated with self-reported Caucasian donors. Among roughly 400 genotyped donors of the cohort, an average of around 250,000 unique TCR beta nucleotide sequences was sequenced per donor, of which about 20% were non-productive. Using immunosequencing, the study profiled T cell repertoires from 500 to 800 subjects and related those repertoires to cytomegalovirus serostatus. In a later analysis, previously published TCR beta repertoires from 550 to 750 donors were re-analyzed and high-resolution HLA genotyping was added so that TCR occurrence patterns could be studied. All discovery cohort repertoires had been generated using a single sequencing platform. The aim of the study was to test whether cataloging public T cell receptors could identify signatures of past pathogen exposure.

Broad study findings and their caveats: The cohort was sequenced for TCR beta chains only, and without alpha or paired-chain data the features that could be detected were limited. A further reported finding was that TCR beta sequences accurately predicted the HLA-A and HLA-B alleles for most subjects in the first cohort. Sequencing depth was assumed to be roughly uniform across donors in the presence/absence analyses, though that assumption may not hold. In a later analysis, the rate of TCR association differed among HLA loci, with DRB1 alleles having the most associated TCRs and HLA-C alleles having the fewest. Compared with the approximately 700-donor mean, donors in an Asian-associated ancestry cluster had fewer N-insertions in productive TCRs, according to a later genetic analysis. Because HLA typing was unavailable for some donors at each locus, only the typed subset was used in association tests. Correlated functional status among segregating V segments might reflect linkage disequilibrium, but an unknown experimental factor could not be ruled out. Because counts were too low, seventeen rarely observed V segments, including chromosome 9 orphons, were excluded from the earlier analysis of fewer than 650 of the donors. CMV serostatus was the only immune exposure information available for the cohort. A later analysis reported that several top co-occurrence clusters appeared linked to parvovirus B19, influenza, CMV and Epstein-Barr virus. The study gave a list of around 170 TCR beta chains associated with cytomegalovirus. When HLA alleles, especially DR and DQ, strongly co-occurred, TCR associations were difficult to assign to individual alleles. A cluster of highly shared sequence variants was judged likely to be a technical artifact of the sequencing pipeline. In an earlier analysis of roughly 500 of the donors, most TCR beta V segments appeared in productive rearrangements about 90% or about 30% of the time, broadly matching IMGT annotations. Across donors, most TCR sequences were observed very rarely, whereas some public TCRs were present in many individuals. In a later analysis, most CMV-associated TCR beta chains were found to appear HLA-restricted, with HLA associations seemingly driven largely by CMV exposure. It was suggested by the authors that the approach could potentially be generalized to other disease states and immunological phenotypes. Cytomegalovirus status was reported to be diagnosed by the classifier with high specificity and sensitivity in both the original and validation cohorts. In a later analysis, HLA-associated TCR beta chains were found to be more clonally expanded and to have lower generation probabilities than equally common non-associated chains. A later analysis associated about 17,000 TCR beta sequences with specific HLA alleles at a false discovery rate of 0.05. In vitro tests confirmed that three of the cytomegalovirus-associated TCR beta chains recognize cytomegalovirus antigens. A later genetic analysis associated a missense DCLRE1C variant with V-gene and J-gene trimming of TCR beta chains, and an independent cohort replicated the association.

This sequence originates from a woman younger than 35 in good health and CMV-seronegative. The specimen sequenced was PBMCs.

CDR3 protein: CASSTGDRLGANVLTF. The base sequence is TGCGCCAGCAGTACAGGGGATCGTCTGGGGGCCAACGTCCTGACTTTC. This chain joins TRBV5-1 to TRBJ2-6; 7 central bases correspond to TRBD1. The CDR3 holds 16 amino acids from the cysteine to the phenylalanine. The sequence is cut down to CDR3 DNA, 48 bases in frame from base 1. The CDR1 and CDR2 encoded by the germline V gene are SGHRS and YFSETQ. V lost 5 bases and J lost 4 bases, and the count of bases not matched to a germline gene is 9.